Shown below are 20 T cell receptor beta chains from a single sample sequenced in a study of blood T cell repertoires in COVID-19. TCRdb's copy holds only in-frame clones and misses some; the assay was immunoSEQ multiplex PCR. The sample carries about 350,000 clones, 89% recorded once. Sequencing was performed on peripheral blood. All receptors derive from a woman aged 55-70 years with COVID-19, enrolled during active disease.

In regard to this clone: Within the sample, other DNA sequences also encode this same CDR3. J is TRBJ1-2 and V is TRBV10-2, with 8 positions matching TRBD1. Germline-derived CDR1 and CDR2 are WSHSY and SAAADI. The V and J ends lost 8 bases and 4 bases, in that order; junction bases with no gene match: 6. This CDR3 spans 13 amino acids. The CDR3 reads CASSRGLGYGYTF. The CDR3 bases are TGCGCCAGCTCCAGGGGGCTGGGCTATGGCTACACCTTC.

The J gene is TRBJ2-1, the V gene TRBV6-4, with a tentative D call TRBD1 (6 bases). CDR3 size: 16 residues. CDR1 is MRHNA and CDR2 is SNTAGT in the germline V gene. Deletions cut 6 bases from V and 7 bases from J, with 22 bases between. This CDR3 is CASSYAQGLVGNEQFF. In DNA form, the CDR3 reads TGTGCCAGCAGCTACGCACAGGGCCTGGTGGGAAATGAGCAGTTCTTC.

The CDR3, as DNA: TGCGCCAGCAGCCCCGAGGGGGGGTGTCGGGACGAGCAGTACTTC. It specifies CASSPEGGCRDEQYF. J is TRBJ2-7 and V is TRBV23-1, with D possibly matching TRBD2 (7 bases). TRBV23-1 falls under the ORF class, with uncertain function. This CDR3 contains 15 residues. V was clipped by 6 bases and J by 5 bases, with 20 bases between them.

As regards this clone: The DNA is left out, because the CDR3 cannot be placed on it with certainty; the CDR3 is given as TCRdb lists it. V gene TRBV5-4 combines with J gene TRBJ2-3; the D call TRBD2 from the table was never checked on the DNA. A total of 17 residues make up the CDR3, ends included. Germline V gives CDR1 SGHNT, CDR2 YYREEE (reference sequence). The chain's CDR3 is CASSVGPGLAASDTQYF.

The gene calls are TRBV6-5 and TRBJ2-2; tentatively, D is TRBD2 (6 bases). The germline V gene encodes CDR1 MNHEY and CDR2 SVGAGI. The V end was cut by 7 bases, the J end by 6 bases, with 9 bases between. CDR3 size: 12 residues. CDR3 nucleotide sequence: TGTGCCAGCACGGGGGACCCCGGGGAGCTGTTTTTT. This sequence encodes CASTGDPGELFF.

This sequence joins TRBV6-9 and TRBJ2-7; the match to TRBD1 covers 7 bases. This CDR3 region has 14 residues. V lost 7 bases and J lost 0; bases outside the gene matches: 6. Germline CDR1 reads MNHGY; CDR2 reads SVAAGI. The CDR3 bases are TGTGCCAGCAAAAACAGGGGAAGCTCCTACGAGCAGTACTTC. Translated: CASKNRGSSYEQYF.

The CDR3 region has the DNA TGTGCCAGCAGCTTAAAGGGACTAGCGGGAACAGATACGCAGTATTTT. Translated: CASSLKGLAGTDTQYF. The chain couples TRBV7-8 to TRBJ2-3; TRBD2 aligns across 13 bases. The CDR3 runs to 16 residues. CDR1 and CDR2 from the germline V gene are SGHVS and FQNEAQ. The V and J ends lost 2 bases and 3 bases, in that order; junction bases with no gene match: 2.

The chain recombines TRBV3-1 (or the pseudogene TRBV3-2) with TRBJ2-1; 8 nucleotides line up with TRBD1. Germline CDR1 LGHDT, CDR2 YNNKEL (reference sequence). With 0 bases clipped from V and 9 bases from J, the junction kept 7 bases outside the gene matches. The CDR3 has 15 residues. The CDR3 loop is CASSQEGARGLEQFF. In DNA, the CDR3 is TGTGCCAGCAGCCAAGAAGGCGCCAGGGGGCTTGAGCAGTTCTTC.

This chain links TRBV28 with TRBJ2-7, with no clear D. The V end was cut by 5 bases, the J end by 5 bases, with 19 bases between. The CDR3 runs 15 residues. CDR1 and CDR2 from the germline V gene are MDHEN and SYDVKM. The CDR3: CASSPSTPRLNEQYF. CDR3 DNA: TGTGCCAGCAGTCCTTCGACACCACGGCTAAACGAGCAGTACTTC.

The chain carries TRBV9 and TRBJ1-3; D not certain. Trimming pared 4 bases from V and 0 bases from J, leaving 14 bases between. The CDR3 contains 16 residues. Germline CDR1 reads SGDLS; CDR2 reads YYNGEE. The CDR3 protein is CASSSWTGSSGNTIYF. The CDR3 nucleotides are TGTGCCAGCAGCTCGTGGACGGGAAGCTCTGGAAACACCATATATTTT.

This clone was seen more than once but under ten times. This rearrangement joins TRBV5-1 to TRBJ1-1; weak D call: TRBD1 (6 bases). The CDR3 is 15 residues long. Trimming took off 4 bases at V and 1 base at J, with 14 bases between the two ends. CDR1 and CDR2 from the germline V gene are SGHRS and YFSETQ. CDR3 region: CASSGTTGRNTEAFF. The DNA of the CDR3 is TGCGCCAGCAGCGGCACGACAGGTAGGAACACTGAAGCTTTCTTT.

The chain combines TRBV5-1 with TRBJ2-5; 10 bases agree with TRBD1. Germline V lookup: CDR1 SGHRS, CDR2 YFSETQ. CDR3 size: 15 residues. Losses at the gene ends were 4 bases for V and 0 bases for J; bases not matched to a gene: 3. The CDR3 sequence is CASSRQGANQETQYF. CDR3 sequence (DNA): TGCGCCAGCAGCCGACAGGGGGCGAACCAAGAGACCCAGTACTTC.

The chain links TRBV28 to TRBJ2-2, with D possibly TRBD2 on 7 matching bases. Germline V gene lookup returns CDR1 MDHEN and CDR2 SYDVKM. Deletions cut 6 bases from V and 5 bases from J, with 16 bases between. The CDR3 runs to 15 residues. The CDR3 spells CASSLGGAGTGELFF. The CDR3 DNA sequence: TGTGCCAGCAGCCTAGGGGGGGCGGGAACCGGGGAGCTGTTTTTT.

The chain links TRBV5-5 to TRBJ2-6, with D unresolved. Trimming took 6 bases from V and 1 from J, leaving 8 bases between them. The germline gives CDR1 SGHKS, CDR2 YYEKEE (reference sequence). CDR3 length equals 14 residues. CDR3 in DNA: TGTGCCAGCAACGCAGCGTCTGGGGCCAACGTCCTGACTTTC. Encoded protein: CASNAASGANVLTF.

This chain uses TRBV27 with TRBJ2-6, with D possibly being TRBD2 (5 bases). The CDR3 extends over 16 amino acids. CDR1 is MNHEY, CDR2 SMNVEV, per germline (reference sequence). V lost 5 bases to trimming and J lost 8 bases, with 19 bases between them. The CDR3 is CASSRTGNPVTNVLTF. For the CDR3, the DNA is TGTGCCAGCAGTCGCACCGGGAACCCCGTGACCAACGTCCTGACTTTC.

This chain joins TRBV18 and TRBJ1-5; D gene ambiguous. The V and J ends lost 2 bases and 3 bases respectively, with 11 bases between them. This CDR3 has 15 amino acids. Germline loops: CDR1 KGHSH, CDR2 LQKENI. The CDR3: CASSPAGEVNQPQHF. As DNA, the CDR3 is TGTGCCAGCTCACCAGCGGGAGAGGTCAATCAGCCCCAGCATTTT. Full variable domain (missing parts from reference TRBV18 and TRBJ1-5): NAGVMQNPRHLVRRRGQEARLRCSPMKGHSHVYWYRQLPEEGLKFMVYLQKENIIDESGMPKERFSAEFPKEGPSILRIQQVVRGDSAAYFCASSPAGEVNQPQHFGDGTRLSIL.

This chain uses TRBV7-9 with TRBJ1-2; 7 bases line up with TRBD1. V was clipped by 5 bases and J by 7 bases; unmatched bases: 7. This CDR3 comprises 13 residues. Germline CDR1 reads SEHNR; CDR2 reads FQNEAQ (reference sequence). CDR3: CASSQTGDGGYTF. CDR3 DNA: TGTGCCAGCAGCCAAACAGGGGATGGTGGCTACACCTTC.

The chain has TRBV2 and TRBJ1-4; D perhaps matches TRBD1 (6 bases). Germline V gene data show CDR1 as SNHLY and CDR2 as FYNNEI. The ends were cut back, 6 bases at V and 2 bases at J, with 13 bases in the middle. The CDR3 covers 15 residues. The DNA of the CDR3 is TGTGCCAGCAGGACAACAGGGTTCACTAATGAAAAACTGTTTTTT. Encoded protein: CASRTTGFTNEKLFF.

The chain has TRBV7-9 and TRBJ2-7; 9 bases map to TRBD1. After removal of 5 bases from V and 4 bases from J, the junction contained 6 bases not matched to a gene. Germline V CDR1 and CDR2: SEHNR, FQNEAQ (reference sequence). The CDR3 consists of 14 residues. The CDR3 is CASSDTGGLYEQYF. For the CDR3, the DNA is TGTGCCAGCAGCGACACAGGGGGCTTGTACGAGCAGTACTTC.

The chain employs TRBV4-1 and TRBJ1-4, with a tentative D call TRBD1 (6 bases). The CDR3 sequence is 15 residues long. Germline loops: CDR1 MGHRA, CDR2 YSYEKL. The V end lost 4 bases, the J end lost 0 bases, and 9 bases lay between the germline ends. DNA for the CDR3: TGCGCCAGCAGCCCCCAGGGGTCAACTAATGAAAAACTGTTTTTT. This sequence encodes CASSPQGSTNEKLFF.